This record looks at one T cell receptor beta chain sequence and its context. This sample was taken from a study of control samples from healthy donors and cancer patients. This CDR3 has 13 residues. V lost 4 bases, J lost 5 bases, and 5 bases stayed unmatched. Looked up from germline, CDR1 is SGHDT and CDR2 is YYEEEE. Using immunoSEQ multiplex PCR, the repertoire was profiled, and TCRdb retains in-frame clones only, with some absent. The table includes about 140,000 clones, 70% to 90% detected once. The specimen sequenced was blood. The V and J genes are TRBV5-6 and TRBJ1-1, with TRBD1 matching 7 bases. This clonotype was obtained from a woman aged 25 to 45 in good health. DNA of the CDR3: TGTGCCAGCAGCGGACAGGCGGGGACTGAAGCTTTCTTT. Its translation: CASSGQAGTEAFF. Full variable domain (rest looked up from reference TRBV5-6 and TRBJ1-1): DAGVTQSPTHLIKTRGQQVTLRCSPKSGHDTVSWYQQALGQGPQFIFQYYEEEERQRGNFPDRFSGHQFPNYSSELNVNALLLGDSALYLCASSGQAGTEAFFGQGTRLTVV.